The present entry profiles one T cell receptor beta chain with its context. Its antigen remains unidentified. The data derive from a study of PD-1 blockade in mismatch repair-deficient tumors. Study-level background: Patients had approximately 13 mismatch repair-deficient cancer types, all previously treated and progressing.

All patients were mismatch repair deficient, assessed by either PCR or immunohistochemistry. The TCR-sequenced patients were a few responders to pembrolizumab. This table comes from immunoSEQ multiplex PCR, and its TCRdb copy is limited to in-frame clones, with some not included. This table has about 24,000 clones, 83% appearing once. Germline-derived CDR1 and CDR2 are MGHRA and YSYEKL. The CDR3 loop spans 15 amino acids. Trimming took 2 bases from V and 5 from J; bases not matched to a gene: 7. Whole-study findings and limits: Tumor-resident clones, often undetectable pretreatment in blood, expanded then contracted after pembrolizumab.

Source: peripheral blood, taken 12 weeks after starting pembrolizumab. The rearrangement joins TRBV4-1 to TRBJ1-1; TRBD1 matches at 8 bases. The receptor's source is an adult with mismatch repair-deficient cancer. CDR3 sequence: CASSQPLQGVTEAFF. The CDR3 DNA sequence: TGCGCCAGCAGCCAACCACTACAGGGGGTTACTGAAGCTTTCTTT.